This entry lists 25 T cell receptor beta chains sequenced from one sample in a study of technical replicates of blood from a handful of donors listed by TCRdb under 2017. The receptor library was made with the immunoSEQ multiplex PCR assay. The source is immuneACCESS, and TCRdb retained only in-frame sequences with V and J called. Part of the clones is not carried over; for the studies checked, unresolved V genes explain less than half of this, and the remainder is unexplained. In this sample the table shows over 75,000 clones, approximately 96% of which occur a single time. Roughly 0.3% of the sample lies in the top ten. Sequencing was done on a sample of T cells isolated from PBMCs. The receptors derive from a human donor in good health.

This sequence joins TRBV5-1 and TRBJ2-2; 9 nucleotides line up with TRBD2. This CDR3 spans 16 amino acids. Trimming took 2 bases from V and 0 from J; bases not matched to a gene: 2. Germline V gives CDR1 SGHRS, CDR2 YFSETQ. The CDR3 here is CASSFAGGTNTGELFF. DNA for the CDR3: TGCGCCAGCAGCTTCGCGGGAGGGACGAACACCGGGGAGCTGTTTTTT.

The chain carries TRBV5-6 and TRBJ2-3; D gene ambiguous. Trimming pared 0 bases from V and 2 bases from J, leaving 13 bases between. The germline CDR1 and CDR2 sequences are SGHDT and YYEEEE. The CDR3 is 16 residues long. CDR3 protein: CASSLVLSEYTDTQYF. CDR3 coding DNA: TGTGCCAGCAGCTTGGTTCTGAGCGAATACACAGATACGCAGTATTTT.

V gene TRBV4-1 combines with J gene TRBJ1-2; D gene unclear. Trimming removed 4 bases at V and 5 bases at J, with 23 bases between. The CDR3 is 17 amino acids. CDR1 MGHRA and CDR2 YSYEKL come from the germline V gene. Here the CDR3 reads CASSLRGISDVKYGYTF. CDR3 DNA sequence: TGCGCCAGCAGCCTTCGAGGTATAAGCGACGTTAAATATGGCTACACCTTC.

The chain couples TRBV9 to TRBJ2-1, with a tentative D call TRBD1 (5 bases). The ends were cut back, 3 bases at V and 9 bases at J, with 13 bases in the middle. The CDR3 consists of 13 residues. CDR1 is SGDLS and CDR2 is YYNGEE in the germline V gene. This CDR3 reads CASSAEWGLEQFF. CDR3 in DNA: TGTGCCAGCAGCGCCGAGTGGGGCCTTGAGCAGTTCTTC.

The rearrangement uses TRBV29-1 and TRBJ1-1; D gene ambiguous. The CDR3 is made up of 11 amino acids. V lost 5 bases and J 5 bases, leaving 9 bases between the germline ends. Germline assignment: CDR1 SQVTM and CDR2 ANQGSEA. CDR3 protein: CSVSVGTEAFF. CDR3 nucleotides: TGCAGCGTTAGTGTCGGGACTGAAGCTTTCTTT.

The CDR3 here is CASSLGQGYGYTF. The CDR3 region has the DNA TGCGCCAGCAGCCTGGGACAGGGCTATGGCTACACCTTC. The chain employs TRBV4-3 and TRBJ1-2; 9 positions agree with TRBD1. CDR3 size: 13 residues. Trimming at V came to 4 bases and at J to 4 bases, leaving 1 base not matched to a gene. Germline lookup yields CDR1 LGHNA and CDR2 YSLEER.

This CDR3 is CASSPFNQGHNEQFF. DNA of the CDR3: TGTGCCAGCAGCCCTTTCAATCAGGGTCACAATGAGCAGTTCTTC. The chain recombines TRBV9 with TRBJ2-1; possible D gene TRBD1, 5 bases. CDR1 and CDR2 from the germline V gene are SGDLS and YYNGEE. V was pared by 4 bases and J by 5 bases, with 16 bases between. This CDR3 comprises 15 residues.

The rearrangement links TRBV7-9 to TRBJ1-1; the match to TRBD1 covers 10 bases. The CDR3 length is 16 residues. Germline V lookup: CDR1 SEHNR, CDR2 FQNEAQ (reference sequence). The ends lost 1 base at V and 3 bases at J; junction bases unmatched: 5. CDR3 DNA sequence: TGTGCCAGCAGCTTAGGACAGGGGGCGGCGGACACTGAAGCTTTCTTT. Its translation is CASSLGQGAADTEAFF.

V is TRBV6-5 and J is TRBJ2-3; weak D call: TRBD2 (6 bases). This CDR3 region has 13 residues. V lost 3 bases to trimming and J lost 3 bases, with 7 bases between them. CDR1 is MNHEY, CDR2 SVGAGI, per germline. This CDR3 is CASSYGGTDTQYF. In DNA, the CDR3 is TGTGCCAGCAGTTATGGGGGGACAGATACGCAGTATTTT.

This chain links TRBV6-5 with TRBJ1-4; D is undetermined. The germline gives CDR1 MNHEY, CDR2 SVGAGI. V was cut by 2 bases and J by 5 bases, with 15 bases left in between. The CDR3 runs 16 residues. The CDR3 sequence is CASSYRGWFGNEKLFF. The CDR3 DNA is TGTGCCAGCAGTTACCGCGGTTGGTTCGGGAATGAAAAACTGTTTTTT.

The V and J genes are TRBV15 and TRBJ2-3, with a tentative D call TRBD2 (5 bases). The V end was cut by 6 bases, the J end by 3 bases, with 10 bases between. CDR1 is LNHNV, CDR2 YYDKDF, per germline (reference sequence). The CDR3 covers 13 residues. CDR3 DNA: TGTGCCACCAGTTTACTAGGTACAGATACGCAGTATTTT. It yields the protein CATSLLGTDTQYF.

V is TRBV6-4 and J is TRBJ2-3, with TRBD2 matching 9 bases. CDR1 and CDR2 (germline): MRHNA, SNTAGT. This CDR3 has 14 amino acids. J lost 4 bases, V lost 7 bases, and 6 bases had no gene match. CDR3 amino acids: CASKIAGEADTQYF. CDR3 DNA: TGTGCCAGCAAGATAGCGGGAGAGGCAGATACGCAGTATTTT.

This clone was found once. The chain carries TRBV6-6 and TRBJ1-3; D gene uncertain. Trimming took 2 bases from V and 2 from J, leaving 4 bases between them. The CDR3 runs to 13 residues. Germline V CDR1 and CDR2: MNHNY, SVGAGI (reference sequence). DNA for the CDR3: TGTGCCAGCAGTTACCTAACTGGAAACACCATATATTTT. It codes for CASSYLTGNTIYF.

The J gene is TRBJ1-2, the V gene TRBV4-3; 8 bases map to TRBD1. Trimming took 3 bases from V and 7 from J; bases not matched to a gene: 10. Per germline, CDR1 LGHNA and CDR2 YSLEER. The CDR3 contains 15 residues. CDR3 residues: CASSQMTGVQRGYTF. CDR3 nucleotide sequence: TGCGCCAGCAGCCAGATGACAGGGGTTCAGCGTGGCTACACCTTC.

V and J are TRBV29-1 and TRBJ2-7; D is undetermined. Per germline, CDR1 SQVTM and CDR2 ANQGSEA. This CDR3 is built from 12 residues. V gave up 5 bases and J gave up 1 base, with 9 bases separating them. CDR3 loop: CSVYSGSYEQYF. The CDR3 DNA reads TGCAGCGTTTATTCGGGTTCCTACGAGCAGTACTTC.

V gene TRBV5-6 combines with J gene TRBJ1-2; perhaps TRBD1 as D (6 bases). Germline V CDR1 and CDR2: SGHDT, YYEEEE. CDR3 length: 13 residues. Trimming removed 4 bases at V and 6 bases at J, with 13 bases between. The CDR3 here is CASSPGVSDGYTF. The CDR3 nucleotides read TGTGCCAGCAGCCCAGGGGTAAGCGATGGCTACACCTTC.

The rearrangement joins TRBV27 to TRBJ2-5, with 7 bases identical to TRBD1. Germline CDR1 MNHEY, CDR2 SMNVEV (reference sequence). V lost 6 bases to trimming and J lost 5 bases; unmatched junction nucleotides: 12. The CDR3 has 15 amino acids. The CDR3 nucleotides read TGTGCCAGCAGAGATAATTACAGGGGCGAGGAGACCCAGTACTTC. Its translation is CASRDNYRGEETQYF.

The table lists this clone with a count of one. The chain recombines TRBV27 with TRBJ1-2, with D possibly matching TRBD1 (6 bases). This CDR3 is built from 13 residues. Germline CDR1 MNHEY, CDR2 SMNVEV (reference sequence). V was cut by 6 bases and J by 4 bases, with 12 bases left in between. The CDR3, as DNA: TGTGCCAGCAGATGGGGGGGCGCCTATGGCTACACCTTC. The encoded protein is CASRWGGAYGYTF.

J is TRBJ1-4 and V is TRBV9; possible D gene TRBD1, 5 bases. Trimming took 3 bases from V and 2 from J, leaving 14 bases between them. The CDR3 runs to 16 residues. CDR1 and CDR2 (germline): SGDLS, YYNGEE. CDR3 bases: TGTGCCAGCAGCGGGCTGCGGGAGGGGACTAATGAAAAACTGTTTTTT. It codes for CASSGLREGTNEKLFF.

CDR3 protein: CASSARTGDQPQHF. CDR3 sequence (DNA): TGTGCCAGCAGCGCAAGGACAGGGGACCAGCCCCAGCATTTT. V is TRBV7-3 and J is TRBJ1-5; 9 bases are shared with TRBD1. The CDR3 has 14 residues. V shed 5 bases and J 7 bases; nucleotides not matched to a gene: 6. CDR1 is SGHTA and CDR2 is FQGTGA in the germline V gene.

The chain couples TRBV10-1 to TRBJ1-2, with D possibly TRBD1 on 5 matching bases. Germline V lookup: CDR1 WNHNN, CDR2 SYGVQD (reference sequence). V lost 3 bases and J 4 bases, leaving 9 bases between the germline ends. The CDR3 consists of 13 residues. CDR3 nucleotide sequence: TGCGCCAGCAGTGATGCAGGGTCCTATGGCTACACCTTC. This sequence encodes CASSDAGSYGYTF.

This chain joins TRBV27 and TRBJ1-2; the D gene is possibly TRBD1 (5 bases). Trimming shortened V by 0 bases and J by 4 bases, and 9 bases separated the two germline ends. The CDR3 is made up of 14 amino acids. Per the germline V gene, CDR1 is MNHEY and CDR2 is SMNVEV (reference sequence). In DNA form, the CDR3 reads TGTGCCAGCAGTTTATCTCAGGGAACCTATGGCTACACCTTC. This translates into CASSLSQGTYGYTF.

The chain combines TRBV10-3 with TRBJ1-5, with a weak D call TRBD1 (6 bases). The CDR3 is made up of 18 amino acids. Trimming left V 3 bases short and J 3 bases short, with 21 bases between. Looked up from germline, CDR1 is ENHRY and CDR2 is SYGVKD. The CDR3 nucleotides are TGTGCCATCAGTGACCCGGTGGGTTATGGACAGCCCAATCAGCCCCAGCATTTT. It translates to CAISDPVGYGQPNQPQHF.

The chain employs TRBV15 and TRBJ2-5; 9 bases match TRBD2. Germline lookup yields CDR1 LNHNV and CDR2 YYDKDF (reference sequence). CDR3 length: 17 residues. After removal of 1 base from V and 3 bases from J, the junction contained 9 bases not matched to a gene. CDR3 sequence (DNA): TGTGCCACCAGCAGAGGCCATAGCGGGAGATTGGAAGAGACCCAGTACTTC. This codes for CATSRGHSGRLEETQYF.

The chain uses TRBV11-3 and TRBJ2-7, with unresolved D. With 0 bases removed from V and 6 bases from J, the gap between germline ends came to 6 bases. The germline V gene has CDR1 SGHNT and CDR2 YENEEA. This CDR3 has 12 amino acids. The CDR3 nucleotides are TGTGCCAGCAGCTTAGACCCAGTCGAGCAGTACTTC. This encodes CASSLDPVEQYF.